The T cell receptor (beta chain) described here comes from a study of T cell repertoires in cytomegalovirus infection. Study in general: Alongside well-studied HLA-B-restricted CMV epitopes, recently identified HLA-C-restricted CMV epitopes were also used.

The CDR3 consists of 14 residues. V lost 5 bases to trimming and J lost 4 bases, with 13 bases between them. Germline loops: CDR1 SGHTA, CDR2 FQGNSA. TCRdb redid the calling of the reads with MiXCR, one entry per CDR3 protein. The sample has about 470,000 distinct CDR3 sequences, approximately 46% seen once. Turning to this clonotype: The antigen remains unidentified.

This TCR was sampled from a human donor in good health (CMV status not recorded). Some clones in this sample may be carry-over from other donors' samples. The sequencing here drew on cultured PBMCs, taken from culture after CMV antigen stimulation. The chain has TRBV7-2 and TRBJ2-3, with a weak D call TRBD1 (6 bases). The CDR3 sequence is CASSPSTGPDTQYF. In DNA form, the CDR3 reads TGTGCCAGCAGCCCGTCGACAGGCCCAGATACGCAGTATTTT. Combining the CDR3 with reference TRBV7-2 and TRBJ2-3 gives the whole variable domain GAGVSQSPSNKVTEKGKDVELRCDPISGHTALYWYRQSLGQGLEFLIYFQGNSAPDKSGLPSDRFSAERTGGSVSTLTIQRTQQEDSAVYLCASSPSTGPDTQYFGPGTRLTVL.